A selection of T cell receptor beta chains follows, all from one sample in a study of T cell responses to AZD1222 COVID-19 vaccine. The assay was immunoSEQ multiplex PCR, and TCRdb's table has in-frame clones only and misses some. Seen here are about 61,000 clones, about 90% observed once, and the top ten hold approximately 5.4%. The specimen was peripheral blood, collected on day 0 of AZD1222 vaccination. These receptors were collected from an adult in good health. Both conserved end residues are part of each CDR3. The order of the fields is J gene, CDR3 length, clone size, D gene, V gene, CDR3 protein, CDR3 DNA. D genes are given only for firm matches. Only some rows state a clone size, as once, few, many or a class for expanded clones.

j_call: TRBJ2-1; cdr3_length: 16; clone_size: NA; d_call: TRBD2; v_call: TRBV6-6; cdr3_aa: CASSLSGTSGGGEQFF; cdr3_nt: TGTGCCAGCAGTTTGTCCGGGACTAGCGGGGGTGGTGAGCAGTTCTTC
j_call: TRBJ1-1; cdr3_length: 16; clone_size: NA; d_call: TRBD1; v_call: TRBV5-1; cdr3_aa: CASSLGTGGYGTEAFF; cdr3_nt: TGCGCCAGCAGCTTAGGGACAGGGGGCTATGGCACTGAAGCTTTCTTT
j_call: TRBJ1-6; cdr3_length: 14; clone_size: NA; d_call: NA; v_call: TRBV6-5; cdr3_aa: CASSYESLNSPLHF; cdr3_nt: TGTGCCAGCAGTTACGAGAGTCTTAATTCACCCCTCCACTTT
j_call: TRBJ2-5; cdr3_length: 12; clone_size: once; d_call: NA; v_call: TRBV7-2; cdr3_aa: CASSLDRKTQYF; cdr3_nt: TGTGCCAGCAGCTTAGATAGAAAGACCCAGTACTTC
j_call: TRBJ2-7; cdr3_length: 15; clone_size: NA; d_call: NA; v_call: TRBV27; cdr3_aa: CASGAPGQNFYEQYF; cdr3_nt: TGTGCCAGCGGGGCTCCGGGACAAAATTTTTACGAGCAGTACTTC
j_call: TRBJ2-7; cdr3_length: 13; clone_size: NA; d_call: NA; v_call: TRBV9; cdr3_aa: CASSVDSFYEQYF; cdr3_nt: TGTGCCAGCAGCGTGGACAGTTTCTACGAGCAGTACTTC
j_call: TRBJ1-2; cdr3_length: 12; clone_size: NA; d_call: NA; v_call: TRBV29-1; cdr3_aa: CSVGGENYGYTF; cdr3_nt: TGCAGCGTCGGCGGGGAGAACTATGGCTACACCTTC
j_call: TRBJ1-6; cdr3_length: 13; clone_size: NA; d_call: NA; v_call: TRBV6-5; cdr3_aa: CASSTGGNSPLHF; cdr3_nt: TGTGCCAGCAGTACAGGAGGAAATTCACCCCTCCACTTT
j_call: TRBJ2-7; cdr3_length: 13; clone_size: NA; d_call: TRBD1; v_call: TRBV5-4; cdr3_aa: CASSTGNFDEQYF; cdr3_nt: TGTGCCAGCTCGACAGGGAATTTCGACGAGCAGTACTTC
j_call: TRBJ2-5; cdr3_length: 14; clone_size: NA; d_call: NA; v_call: TRBV5-1; cdr3_aa: CASSPTSLGETQYF; cdr3_nt: TGCGCCAGCAGCCCCACTAGCCTGGGAGAGACCCAGTACTTC
j_call: TRBJ1-2; cdr3_length: 13; clone_size: NA; d_call: TRBD1; v_call: TRBV7-9; cdr3_aa: CASSPTGEGGYTF; cdr3_nt: TGTGCCAGCAGCCCGACAGGGGAGGGCGGCTACACCTTC
j_call: TRBJ1-3; cdr3_length: 15; clone_size: NA; d_call: NA; v_call: TRBV19; cdr3_aa: CASINDGHSGNTIYF; cdr3_nt: TGTGCCAGTATCAATGACGGCCACTCTGGAAACACCATATATTTT
j_call: TRBJ2-1; cdr3_length: 14; clone_size: NA; d_call: NA; v_call: TRBV10-1; cdr3_aa: CASSRDPGYNEQFF; cdr3_nt: TGCGCCAGTAGCCGGGATCCAGGGTACAATGAGCAGTTCTTC
j_call: TRBJ2-3; cdr3_length: 15; clone_size: NA; d_call: NA; v_call: TRBV5-5; cdr3_aa: CASSLGGGSTDTQYF; cdr3_nt: TGTGCCAGCAGCTTGGGAGGCGGCAGCACAGATACGCAGTATTTT
j_call: TRBJ1-3; cdr3_length: 16; clone_size: NA; d_call: NA; v_call: TRBV4-1; cdr3_aa: CASSSIGLNSGNTIYF; cdr3_nt: TGCGCCAGCAGCTCTATCGGACTGAACTCTGGAAACACCATATATTTT
j_call: TRBJ1-2; cdr3_length: 14; clone_size: NA; d_call: TRBD1; v_call: TRBV2; cdr3_aa: CASRLTGGFYGYTF; cdr3_nt: TGTGCCAGCAGACTCACAGGGGGCTTCTATGGCTACACCTTC
j_call: TRBJ2-6; cdr3_length: 15; clone_size: NA; d_call: NA; v_call: TRBV5-1; cdr3_aa: CASSLAVSGANVLTF; cdr3_nt: TGCGCCAGCAGCTTGGCCGTCTCTGGGGCCAACGTCCTGACTTTC
j_call: TRBJ2-1; cdr3_length: 13; clone_size: NA; d_call: NA; v_call: TRBV12-3/TRBV12-4; cdr3_aa: CASKWTSYNEQFF; cdr3_nt: TGTGCCAGCAAGTGGACCTCCTACAATGAGCAGTTCTTC
j_call: TRBJ1-2; cdr3_length: 14; clone_size: NA; d_call: NA; v_call: TRBV25-1; cdr3_aa: CASSDHLTVYGYTF; cdr3_nt: TGTGCCAGCAGTGACCACCTGACAGTCTATGGCTACACCTTC
j_call: TRBJ1-6; cdr3_length: 14; clone_size: NA; d_call: NA; v_call: TRBV3-1/TRBV3-2; cdr3_aa: CASLPKGVDSPLHF; cdr3_nt: TGTGCCAGCCTGCCCAAGGGGGTGGATTCACCCCTCCACTTT
j_call: TRBJ1-1; cdr3_length: 15; clone_size: NA; d_call: TRBD1; v_call: TRBV5-1; cdr3_aa: CASSPGQGASTEAFF; cdr3_nt: TGCGCCAGCAGCCCGGGACAGGGGGCGAGCACTGAAGCTTTCTTT
j_call: TRBJ2-3; cdr3_length: 15; clone_size: NA; d_call: NA; v_call: TRBV7-9; cdr3_aa: CASSSRIQATDTQYF; cdr3_nt: TGTGCCAGCAGCTCTCGGATCCAGGCCACAGATACGCAGTATTTT
j_call: TRBJ1-1; cdr3_length: 13; clone_size: NA; d_call: NA; v_call: TRBV16; cdr3_aa: CASSQWVGTEAFF; cdr3_nt: TGTGCCAGCAGCCAATGGGTGGGCACTGAAGCTTTCTTT
j_call: TRBJ1-4; cdr3_length: 16; clone_size: NA; d_call: NA; v_call: TRBV4-1; cdr3_aa: CASSQFVGEGAEKLFF; cdr3_nt: TGCGCCAGCAGCCAGTTTGTAGGGGAAGGGGCGGAAAAACTGTTTTTT
j_call: TRBJ1-1; cdr3_length: 14; clone_size: NA; d_call: NA; v_call: TRBV18; cdr3_aa: CASSFADRDTEAFF; cdr3_nt: TGTGCCAGCTCATTTGCGGACCGAGACACTGAAGCTTTCTTT
j_call: TRBJ1-5; cdr3_length: 12; clone_size: NA; d_call: NA; v_call: TRBV12-3/TRBV12-4; cdr3_aa: CASSTGNQPQHF; cdr3_nt: TGTGCCAGCAGCACAGGTAACCAGCCCCAGCATTTT
j_call: TRBJ1-3; cdr3_length: 14; clone_size: NA; d_call: NA; v_call: TRBV9; cdr3_aa: CASSRARFGNTIYF; cdr3_nt: TGTGCCAGCAGCCGCGCTAGGTTTGGAAACACCATATATTTT
j_call: TRBJ1-4; cdr3_length: 16; clone_size: NA; d_call: TRBD1; v_call: TRBV29-1; cdr3_aa: CSVGQGIGTTNEKLFF; cdr3_nt: TGCAGCGTTGGACAGGGAATAGGGACAACTAATGAAAAACTGTTTTTT
j_call: TRBJ1-4; cdr3_length: 16; clone_size: NA; d_call: TRBD1; v_call: TRBV18; cdr3_aa: CASSPSQGAGNEKLFF; cdr3_nt: TGTGCCAGCTCACCGTCGCAGGGGGCCGGTAATGAAAAACTGTTTTTT
j_call: TRBJ1-1; cdr3_length: 13; clone_size: once; d_call: NA; v_call: TRBV29-1; cdr3_aa: CSARGDTNTEAFF; cdr3_nt: TGCAGCGCACGGGGGGACACGAACACTGAAGCTTTCTTT
j_call: TRBJ2-1; cdr3_length: 11; clone_size: NA; d_call: NA; v_call: TRBV12-3/TRBV12-4; cdr3_aa: CASSRENEQFF; cdr3_nt: TGTGCCAGCAGTCGCGAAAATGAGCAGTTCTTC
j_call: TRBJ1-6; cdr3_length: 13; clone_size: NA; d_call: NA; v_call: TRBV19; cdr3_aa: CASVKDRGSPLHF; cdr3_nt: TGTGCCAGTGTTAAGGACAGAGGGTCACCCCTCCACTTT
j_call: TRBJ1-5; cdr3_length: 14; clone_size: medium-sized; d_call: TRBD1; v_call: TRBV27; cdr3_aa: CASSPDRGDKPQHF; cdr3_nt: TGTGCCAGCAGTCCCGACAGGGGTGATAAGCCCCAGCATTTT
j_call: TRBJ2-2; cdr3_length: 13; clone_size: NA; d_call: NA; v_call: TRBV12-3/TRBV12-4; cdr3_aa: CASSQDQRRELFF; cdr3_nt: TGTGCCAGCAGTCAGGACCAACGACGGGAGCTGTTTTTT
j_call: TRBJ1-1; cdr3_length: 11; clone_size: NA; d_call: NA; v_call: TRBV10-3; cdr3_aa: CAIASNTEAFF; cdr3_nt: TGTGCCATCGCCTCGAACACTGAAGCTTTCTTT
j_call: TRBJ2-7; cdr3_length: 12; clone_size: NA; d_call: TRBD1; v_call: TRBV2; cdr3_aa: CASSRTGHEQYF; cdr3_nt: TGTGCCAGCAGTCGGACAGGGCACGAGCAGTACTTC
j_call: TRBJ1-1; cdr3_length: 11; clone_size: once; d_call: NA; v_call: TRBV6-6; cdr3_aa: CASRGGTEAFF; cdr3_nt: TGTGCCAGCAGGGGGGGGACTGAAGCTTTCTTT
j_call: TRBJ2-3; cdr3_length: 18; clone_size: NA; d_call: TRBD2; v_call: TRBV4-1; cdr3_aa: CASSQEWTSGGSPDTQYF; cdr3_nt: TGCGCCAGCAGCCAAGAGTGGACTAGCGGGGGGAGCCCAGATACGCAGTATTTT
j_call: TRBJ1-1; cdr3_length: 18; clone_size: once; d_call: NA; v_call: TRBV11-3; cdr3_aa: CASSLVYSPTGTLTEAFF; cdr3_nt: TGTGCCAGCAGCTTAGTTTACTCCCCCACAGGGACTCTGACTGAAGCTTTCTTT
j_call: TRBJ2-7; cdr3_length: 14; clone_size: few; d_call: NA; v_call: TRBV7-2; cdr3_aa: CASSLSGVYEEQYF; cdr3_nt: TGTGCCAGCAGCTTATCTGGGGTCTATGAGGAGCAGTACTTC
j_call: TRBJ1-2; cdr3_length: 15; clone_size: NA; d_call: NA; v_call: TRBV4-1; cdr3_aa: CASSQGGALVYGYTF; cdr3_nt: TGCGCCAGCAGCCAAGGGGGGGCCTTGGTCTATGGCTACACCTTC
j_call: TRBJ2-1; cdr3_length: 17; clone_size: NA; d_call: TRBD2; v_call: TRBV11-2; cdr3_aa: CASSQRPGGTHYNEQFF; cdr3_nt: TGTGCCAGCAGCCAACGCCCGGGGGGGACTCATTACAATGAGCAGTTCTTC
j_call: TRBJ1-6; cdr3_length: 13; clone_size: NA; d_call: NA; v_call: TRBV15; cdr3_aa: CATRRGDNSPLHF; cdr3_nt: TGTGCCACCAGGCGGGGCGATAATTCACCCCTCCACTTT
j_call: TRBJ1-4; cdr3_length: 14; clone_size: NA; d_call: NA; v_call: TRBV18; cdr3_aa: CASSPFSRDEKLFF; cdr3_nt: TGTGCCAGCTCACCGTTTAGTCGGGATGAAAAACTGTTTTTT
j_call: TRBJ1-1; cdr3_length: 12; clone_size: NA; d_call: NA; v_call: TRBV12-3/TRBV12-4; cdr3_aa: CASSLQNTEAFF; cdr3_nt: TGTGCCAGCAGTTTACAGAACACTGAAGCTTTCTTT